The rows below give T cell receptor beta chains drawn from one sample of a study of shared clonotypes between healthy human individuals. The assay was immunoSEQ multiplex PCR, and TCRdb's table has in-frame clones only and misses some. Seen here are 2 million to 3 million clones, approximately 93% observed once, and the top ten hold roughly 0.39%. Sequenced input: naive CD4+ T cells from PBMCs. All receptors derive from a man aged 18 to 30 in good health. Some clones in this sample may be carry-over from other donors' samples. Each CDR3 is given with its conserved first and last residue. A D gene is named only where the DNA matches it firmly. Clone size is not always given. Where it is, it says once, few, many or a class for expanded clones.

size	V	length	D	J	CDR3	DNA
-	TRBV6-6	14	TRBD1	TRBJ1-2	CASSSAGTGYGYTF	TGTGCCAGCAGTTCCGCAGGGACAGGCTATGGCTACACCTTC
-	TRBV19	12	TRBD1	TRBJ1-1	CASSIPDREAFF	TGTGCCAGTAGTATTCCCGACAGGGAGGCTTTCTTT
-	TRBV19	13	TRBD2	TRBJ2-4	CASSPQDREDQYF	TGTGCCAGTAGTCCTCAGGACCGGGAGGATCAGTACTTC
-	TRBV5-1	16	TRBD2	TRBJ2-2	CAIRWGLAENTGELFF	TGCGCCATCCGATGGGGACTAGCGGAAAACACCGGGGAGCTGTTTTTT
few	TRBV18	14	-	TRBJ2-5	CASSPQNPGETQYF	TGTGCCAGCTCACCCCAAAATCCGGGGGAGACCCAGTACTTC
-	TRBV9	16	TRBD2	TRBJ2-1	CASSPLSGGSYNEQFF	TGTGCCAGCAGCCCGTTAAGCGGGGGGTCCTACAATGAGCAGTTCTTC
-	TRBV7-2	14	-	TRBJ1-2	CASSLVSGNYGYTF	TGTGCCAGCAGCTTAGTTTCAGGAAACTATGGCTACACCTTC
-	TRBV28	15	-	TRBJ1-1	CASSLRNWGDTEAFF	TGTGCCAGCAGTTTGAGGAACTGGGGGGACACTGAAGCTTTCTTT
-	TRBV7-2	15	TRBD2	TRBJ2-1	CASSYRAGEDNEQFF	TGTGCCAGCAGCTATAGAGCGGGGGAGGACAATGAGCAGTTCTTC
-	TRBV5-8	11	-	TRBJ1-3	CASSLGGTIYF	TGTGCCAGCAGCTTGGGAGGTACCATATATTTT
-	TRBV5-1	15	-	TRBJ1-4	CASSTGGVTNEKLFF	TGCGCCAGCAGCACCGGAGGAGTGACTAATGAAAAACTGTTTTTT
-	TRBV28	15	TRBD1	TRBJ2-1	CASSLGGQGAFEQFF	TGTGCCAGCAGTTTAGGGGGACAGGGGGCCTTTGAGCAGTTCTTC
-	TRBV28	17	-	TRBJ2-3	CASRLPAGQGNTDTQYF	TGTGCCAGCAGGCTCCCGGCCGGGCAGGGGAACACAGATACGCAGTATTTT
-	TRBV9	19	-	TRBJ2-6	CASSVVFGTSSSGANVLTF	TGTGCCAGCAGCGTTGTGTTTGGCACTTCCAGCTCTGGGGCCAACGTCCTGACTTTC
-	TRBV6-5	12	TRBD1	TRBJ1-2	CASSVTGLIYTF	TGTGCCAGCAGTGTGACAGGGTTAATCTACACCTTC
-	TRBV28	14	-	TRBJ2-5	CASGSREVLETQYF	TGTGCCAGCGGCTCGAGGGAGGTATTGGAGACCCAGTACTTC
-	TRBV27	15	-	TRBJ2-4	CASSLSIGSKNIQYF	TGTGCCAGCAGTTTATCGATTGGGTCCAAAAACATTCAGTACTTC
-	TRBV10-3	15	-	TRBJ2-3	CAISTGTSRRDTQYF	TGTGCCATCAGCACCGGGACAAGTCGTAGAGATACGCAGTATTTT
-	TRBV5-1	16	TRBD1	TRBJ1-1	CASSPQGQTMNTEAFF	TGCGCCAGCAGCCCTCAGGGACAGACAATGAACACTGAAGCTTTCTTT
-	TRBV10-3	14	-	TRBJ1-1	CAIREQPMNTEAFF	TGTGCCATCAGGGAACAGCCAATGAACACTGAAGCTTTCTTT
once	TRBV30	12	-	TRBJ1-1	CAWSVGRTEAFF	TGTGCCTGGAGTGTGGGACGGACTGAAGCTTTCTTT
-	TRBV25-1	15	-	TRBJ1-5	CASSESGANNQPQHF	TGTGCCAGCAGTGAATCAGGGGCTAACAATCAGCCCCAGCATTTT